This is a list of T cell receptor beta chains from one sample in a study of human T cells and chemical hapten exposure. Each CDR3 protein gets one entry after TCRdb re-called the RACE reads with MiXCR. The sample contains roughly 120,000 distinct CDR3 sequences, approximately 9.5% of which appear only once. The specimen was whole blood. All receptors derive from a male donor in good health. Some clones in this sample may be carry-over from other donors' samples. CDR3s include the opening cysteine and the closing phenylalanine or tryptophan. The D gene is left open where the match is weak. Size is omitted from some rows. Given values are once, few, many or a class for expanded clones.

clone_size: -; d_call: TRBD1; v_call: TRBV6-5; j_call: TRBJ1-6; cdr3_nt: TGTGCCAGCAGTTACGGGGACAGGGACTCACCCCTCCACTTT; cdr3_aa: CASSYGDRDSPLHF
clone_size: -; d_call: TRBD2; v_call: TRBV20-1; j_call: TRBJ2-7; cdr3_nt: TGCAGTGCTCCGGGACTAGCGGGAGAGTACGAGCAGTACTTC; cdr3_aa: CSAPGLAGEYEQYF
clone_size: many; d_call: -; v_call: TRBV28; j_call: TRBJ1-1; cdr3_nt: TGTGCCAGCAGTTTATCTAGGGGGAGGGCTGAAGCTTTCTTT; cdr3_aa: CASSLSRGRAEAFF
clone_size: few; d_call: -; v_call: TRBV27; j_call: TRBJ2-1; cdr3_nt: TGTGCCAGCAGTCCCCGAGGCCCTTACAATGAGCAGTTCTTC; cdr3_aa: CASSPRGPYNEQFF
clone_size: many; d_call: -; v_call: TRBV7-2; j_call: TRBJ2-1; cdr3_nt: TGTGCCAGCAGCCGCGACAGTCGTGAGCAGTTCTTC; cdr3_aa: CASSRDSREQFF
clone_size: -; d_call: -; v_call: TRBV19; j_call: TRBJ2-2; cdr3_nt: TGTGCCAGTAGACCCGACGCGAACACCGGGGAGCTGTTTTTT; cdr3_aa: CASRPDANTGELFF
clone_size: few; d_call: TRBD2; v_call: TRBV14; j_call: TRBJ2-1; cdr3_nt: TGTGCCAGCAGCCAAGATTCCCTAGCGGGAGGTTCCAGTTTTAACAATGAGCAGTTCTTC; cdr3_aa: CASSQDSLAGGSSFNNEQFF
clone_size: many; d_call: TRBD2; v_call: TRBV28; j_call: TRBJ2-7; cdr3_nt: TGTGCCAGCATGCTAGCGGGAGAACCTTCCTACGAGCAGTACTTC; cdr3_aa: CASMLAGEPSYEQYF
clone_size: -; d_call: -; v_call: TRBV7-2; j_call: TRBJ2-2; cdr3_nt: TGTGCCAGCAGCCGACCGGGTGCCGGGGAGCTGTTTTTT; cdr3_aa: CASSRPGAGELFF
clone_size: -; d_call: -; v_call: TRBV12-5; j_call: TRBJ2-2; cdr3_nt: TGTGCTAGTGGTCAGAGACTGGGCCCCGGGGAGCTGTTTTTT; cdr3_aa: CASGQRLGPGELFF
clone_size: few; d_call: TRBD1; v_call: TRBV27; j_call: TRBJ2-3; cdr3_nt: TGTGCCAGCAGTTTTACGGGACAGCCTAGCACAGATACGCAGTATTTT; cdr3_aa: CASSFTGQPSTDTQYF
clone_size: -; d_call: TRBD1; v_call: TRBV5-5; j_call: TRBJ1-2; cdr3_nt: TGTGCCAGCAGCTTGGACCCGACAGGGGACTATGGCTACACCTTC; cdr3_aa: CASSLDPTGDYGYTF
clone_size: -; d_call: TRBD2; v_call: TRBV20-1; j_call: TRBJ2-3; cdr3_nt: TGCAGTGCTAGGGTTACTAGCGGGGCTTTGGGAGATACGCAGTATTTT; cdr3_aa: CSARVTSGALGDTQYF
clone_size: many; d_call: TRBD2; v_call: TRBV20-1; j_call: TRBJ2-3; cdr3_nt: TGCAGTGCTATCCCACGACTAGCGGGAGGTTCCACAGATACGCAGTATTTT; cdr3_aa: CSAIPRLAGGSTDTQYF
clone_size: few; d_call: TRBD1; v_call: TRBV6-5; j_call: TRBJ2-2; cdr3_nt: TGTGCCAGCAGTTACTCCGGGACAGGGGCCTCTGTGGGGGAGCTGTTTTTT; cdr3_aa: CASSYSGTGASVGELFF
clone_size: -; d_call: -; v_call: TRBV19; j_call: TRBJ2-3; cdr3_nt: TGTGCCAGTAGTATGAGCACAGATACGCAGTATTTT; cdr3_aa: CASSMSTDTQYF
clone_size: few; d_call: -; v_call: TRBV7-2; j_call: TRBJ2-7; cdr3_nt: TGTGCCAGCAGCCTAAGACTCATCTACGAGCAGTACTTC; cdr3_aa: CASSLRLIYEQYF
clone_size: many; d_call: -; v_call: TRBV2; j_call: TRBJ1-1; cdr3_nt: TGTGCCAGCAGTGAATCTAATACCGGGTACGGAGCTTTCTTT; cdr3_aa: CASSESNTGYGAFF
clone_size: few; d_call: -; v_call: TRBV5-1; j_call: TRBJ2-3; cdr3_nt: TGCGCCAGCAGCTTCGGGGGGCGCAAGACTAGCACAGATACGCAGTATTTT; cdr3_aa: CASSFGGRKTSTDTQYF
clone_size: many; d_call: -; v_call: TRBV19; j_call: TRBJ2-1; cdr3_nt: TGTGCCAGTAGTATAGCGCGGACAGTTAACAATGAGCAGTTCTTC; cdr3_aa: CASSIARTVNNEQFF
clone_size: many; d_call: TRBD1; v_call: TRBV18; j_call: TRBJ2-7; cdr3_nt: TGTGCCAGCTCACCACTTCAGGGGGCCTACGAGCAGTACTTC; cdr3_aa: CASSPLQGAYEQYF
clone_size: -; d_call: TRBD1; v_call: TRBV7-6; j_call: TRBJ2-2; cdr3_nt: TGTGCCAGCAGCCCGGACAGGGGTCGGATCGGGGAGCTGTTTTTT; cdr3_aa: CASSPDRGRIGELFF
clone_size: -; d_call: TRBD2; v_call: TRBV7-2; j_call: TRBJ2-2; cdr3_nt: TGTGCCAGCAGCCCAGGGAGGGCGGGCACCGGGGAGCTGTTTTTT; cdr3_aa: CASSPGRAGTGELFF
clone_size: -; d_call: -; v_call: TRBV7-6; j_call: TRBJ2-7; cdr3_nt: TGTGCCAGCAGCTTATGGCAGGGCTACGAGCAGTACTTC; cdr3_aa: CASSLWQGYEQYF
clone_size: -; d_call: TRBD1; v_call: TRBV12-5; j_call: TRBJ1-3; cdr3_nt: TGTGCTAGTGCCTCACAGGGGTTCTCTGGAAACACCATATATTTT; cdr3_aa: CASASQGFSGNTIYF
clone_size: many; d_call: -; v_call: TRBV7-9; j_call: TRBJ2-7; cdr3_nt: TGTGCCAGCAGCCCGAGCTCCTACGAGCAGTACTTC; cdr3_aa: CASSPSSYEQYF
clone_size: few; d_call: TRBD1; v_call: TRBV2; j_call: TRBJ2-2; cdr3_nt: TGTGCCGGAGCCTCCGGGACAGAGAACACCGGGGAGCTGTTTTTT; cdr3_aa: CAGASGTENTGELFF
clone_size: -; d_call: TRBD2; v_call: TRBV5-1; j_call: TRBJ2-1; cdr3_nt: TGCGCCAGCAGAGAGTGGACTAGCGGGAGAGTCCACAATGAGCAGTTCTTC; cdr3_aa: CASREWTSGRVHNEQFF
clone_size: few; d_call: -; v_call: TRBV19; j_call: TRBJ2-7; cdr3_nt: TGTGCCAGTAGTATTCGGGCAACGGAGAACTACGAGCAGTACTTC; cdr3_aa: CASSIRATENYEQYF
clone_size: -; d_call: -; v_call: TRBV6-2/TRBV6-3; j_call: TRBJ1-4; cdr3_nt: TGTGCCAGCAGATCAAGAGGGTCGAAGGAAAAACTGTTTTTT; cdr3_aa: CASRSRGSKEKLFF
clone_size: -; d_call: -; v_call: TRBV6-2/TRBV6-3; j_call: TRBJ2-1; cdr3_nt: TGTGCCAGCAGTTACCCCCCCGCCGCCTACAATGAGCAGTTCTTC; cdr3_aa: CASSYPPAAYNEQFF
clone_size: many; d_call: -; v_call: TRBV5-1; j_call: TRBJ2-3; cdr3_nt: TGCGCCAGCAGCTTAGGACTTAACACAGATACGCAGTATTTT; cdr3_aa: CASSLGLNTDTQYF
clone_size: -; d_call: -; v_call: TRBV20-1; j_call: TRBJ1-2; cdr3_nt: TGCAGTGCTAGGCTGGTTGTCTATGGCTACACCTTC; cdr3_aa: CSARLVVYGYTF
clone_size: -; d_call: -; v_call: TRBV9; j_call: TRBJ2-1; cdr3_nt: TGTGCCAGCAGCGTAGATTTAAATGAGCAGTTCTTC; cdr3_aa: CASSVDLNEQFF
clone_size: -; d_call: TRBD1; v_call: TRBV7-8; j_call: TRBJ2-5; cdr3_nt: TGTGCCAGCATCTCACCCCGGGACAGGGGAGTTGAGACCCAGTACTTC; cdr3_aa: CASISPRDRGVETQYF